Shown below are 29 T cell receptor beta chains from a single sample sequenced in a study of T cells in Graves' hyperthyroidism and ophthalmopathy. TCR beta CDR3 region amplification was performed from RNA transcripts. A set of HTBI primers served as the primers for a first-round RT-PCR of the TCR CDR3. TCRdb reanalysed the multiplex PCR reads using MiXCR and keeps one entry per CDR3 protein. The sample has about 500,000 distinct CDR3 sequences; approximately 16% are singletons. The material sequenced was blood. These receptors originate from a woman aged 30 to 39 with Graves' ophthalmopathy.

Concerning this clonotype: Possible read error: a much larger clone is one base away. J is TRBJ2-1 and V is TRBV6-2 or TRBV6-3; D gene ambiguous. CDR3 length: 12 amino acids. Germline V CDR1 and CDR2: MNHEY, SVGEGT. The germline V and J ends were trimmed by 7 bases and 10 bases, with 14 bases remaining between them. The CDR3 nucleotides read TGTGCCAGCAACCTCGAGAGCCACGAGCAGTTCTTC. It yields the protein CASNLESHEQFF.

V usage is TRBV29-1 and J usage is TRBJ2-7; 7 bases are shared with TRBD1. The CDR3 has 14 residues. The J segment lost 3 bases and the V segment lost 6 bases, leaving 11 bases of the junction unmatched. Germline V gene data show CDR1 as SQVTM and CDR2 as ANQGSEA. The CDR3 DNA sequence: TGCAGCGTCGACGGACAGGTCGACTGCTACGAGCAGTACTTC. This sequence encodes CSVDGQVDCYEQYF.

As regards this clonotype: Germline and junction disagree at one end, which may indicate a read error. The V call is TRBV5-1, the J call TRBJ2-3; the D is unclear. Germline V gene lookup returns CDR1 SGHRS and CDR2 YFSETQ. The CDR3 has 11 amino acids. In DNA form, the CDR3 reads TGCGCCAGCAGCTTGGAAGATATGCAGTATTTT. This encodes CASSLEDMQYF.

V and J are TRBV19 and TRBJ1-1, with 7 bases that match TRBD1. The CDR3 has 14 residues. Germline V gene sequence: CDR1 LNHDA, CDR2 SQIVND (reference sequence). The V segment lost 3 bases and the J segment 5 bases; nucleotides outside the gene matches: 6. The CDR3 is CASSIGTVATEAFF. The CDR3 DNA sequence: TGTGCCAGTAGTATCGGGACAGTTGCGACTGAAGCTTTCTTT.

This clonotype was seen ten or more times. The chain couples TRBV2 to TRBJ2-7; TRBD2 aligns across 7 bases. CDR3 length equals 15 residues. Germline CDR1 is SNHLY and CDR2 is FYNNEI. Trimming cost V 6 bases and J 4 bases; bases outside gene matches: 12. The CDR3 bases are TGTGCCAGCAGCCAACGGGGCGGGGGTCCGTACGAGCAGTACTTC. Its translation: CASSQRGGGPYEQYF.

This clonotype was counted ten times or more. The chain is built from TRBV30 and TRBJ1-1; D is ambiguous. Germline loops: CDR1 GTSNPN, CDR2 SVGIG (reference sequence). V lost 5 bases to trimming and J lost 5 bases, with 12 bases between them. This CDR3 has 12 residues. CDR3 protein: CAWVGGGTEAFF. The DNA of the CDR3 is TGTGCCTGGGTGGGTGGAGGGACTGAAGCTTTCTTT.

This clonotype was counted ten times or more. The V gene is TRBV19, the J gene TRBJ2-2; D might be TRBD2 (5 bases). This CDR3 has 12 amino acids. V shed 7 bases and J shed 5 bases, with 8 bases lying between them. Germline V gene sequence: CDR1 LNHDA, CDR2 SQIVND (reference sequence). CDR3 in DNA: TGTGCCAGTAACTTAGCGACCGGGGAGCTGTTTTTT. It yields the protein CASNLATGELFF.

In its sample, this clonotype was seen a few times. CDR3 sequence: CATSRVVIGKDTQYF. The CDR3 DNA reads as TGTGCCACCAGCAGAGTAGTAATTGGGAAAGATACGCAGTATTTT. This rearrangement joins TRBV15 to TRBJ2-3; D remains ambiguous. The V end lost 1 base, the J end lost 5 bases, and 13 bases lay between the germline ends. The CDR3 has 15 residues. CDR1 is LNHNV and CDR2 is YYDKDF in the germline V gene (reference sequence).

This clonotype has ten or more counts. The V gene is TRBV7-2, the J gene TRBJ1-3; D is uncertain. The germline V gene encodes CDR1 SGHTA and CDR2 FQGNSA. V shed 4 bases and J shed 4 bases, with 8 bases lying between them. This CDR3 is 13 amino acids long. The CDR3 nucleotides are TGTGCCAGCAGCTCCGCGGGCGGAAACACCATATATTTT. It codes for CASSSAGGNTIYF.

The chain couples TRBV24-1 to TRBJ2-5, with D possibly being TRBD1 (5 bases). The CDR3 sequence is 15 residues long. The V gene lost 3 bases and the J gene lost 5 bases, with 15 bases spanning the gap. CDR1 is KGHDR, CDR2 SFDVKD, per germline. Here the CDR3 DNA reads TGTGCCACCAGTGATCAGGGTCCCTCGGGTGAGACCCAGTACTTC. Its protein is CATSDQGPSGETQYF.

CDR3 region: CASSLDQGAFQETQYF. The CDR3 DNA reads TGCGCCAGCAGCTTGGACCAGGGGGCTTTCCAAGAGACCCAGTACTTC. The chain combines TRBV5-1 with TRBJ2-5; TRBD1 agrees at 8 bases. CDR3 length: 16 residues. The ends lost 0 bases at V and 1 base at J; junction bases unmatched: 5. CDR1 is SGHRS, CDR2 YFSETQ, per germline. Together with reference TRBV5-1 and TRBJ2-5, the CDR3 gives the full variable domain: KAGVTQTPRYLIKTRGQQVTLSCSPISGHRSVSWYQQTPGQGLQFLFEYFSETQRNKGNFPGRFSGRQFSNSRSEMNVSTLELGDSALYLCASSLDQGAFQETQYFGPGTRLLVL.

This clonotype was recorded at least ten times. The chain couples TRBV12-3 or TRBV12-4 to TRBJ2-2; no clear D. The ends were cut back, 4 bases at V and 1 base at J, with 7 bases in the middle. The CDR3 is made up of 14 amino acids. CDR3 loop: CASSSQRNTGELFF. The DNA of the CDR3 is TGTGCCAGCAGTTCCCAACGGAACACCGGGGAGCTGTTTTTT.

V and J are TRBV15 and TRBJ2-3, with 9 bases lining up with TRBD1. J lost 6 bases, V lost 3 bases, and 16 bases had no gene match. The CDR3 runs 18 residues. Per germline, CDR1 LNHNV and CDR2 YYDKDF (reference sequence). This CDR3 reads CATSRTLTGTGFSDTQYF. The CDR3 nucleotides read TGTGCCACCAGCAGGACACTAACCGGGACAGGGTTCTCCGATACGCAGTATTTT.

This clonotype was detected only a few times. The V and J genes are TRBV7-2 and TRBJ2-3, with a possible D match to TRBD1 (5 bases). CDR1 is SGHTA and CDR2 is FQGNSA in the germline V gene. V was shortened by 0 bases and J by 7 bases, with 8 bases between the two germline ends. CDR3 length: 13 amino acids. The CDR3 loop reads CASSLAGRHTQYF. CDR3 DNA: TGTGCCAGCAGCTTAGCGGGGCGGCATACGCAGTATTTT.

This clonotype was observed many times. The CDR3: CASGLSHNEQFF. Here the CDR3 DNA reads TGTGCCAGCGGGTTAAGTCACAATGAGCAGTTCTTC. The rearrangement joins TRBV2 to TRBJ2-1; no clear D. V was shortened by 8 bases and J by 5 bases, with 10 bases between the two germline ends. The CDR3 is made up of 12 amino acids. The germline V gene has CDR1 SNHLY and CDR2 FYNNEI.

This clonotype was observed a few times. The chain couples TRBV27 to TRBJ2-7; 8 bases map to TRBD2. Germline V lookup: CDR1 MNHEY, CDR2 SMNVEV (reference sequence). The CDR3 has 15 amino acids. The ends lost 5 bases at V and 3 bases at J; junction bases unmatched: 9. The CDR3 DNA follows: TGTGCCAGCAGTCCCACGAGGGGACTAGACTACGAGCAGTACTTC. Translated, it gives CASSPTRGLDYEQYF.

In its sample, this clonotype was seen many times. V is TRBV29-1 and J is TRBJ2-3, with D perhaps being TRBD1 or TRBD2 (5 bases each). The germline V gene has CDR1 SQVTM and CDR2 ANQGSEA. The CDR3 has 15 residues. The V end lost 5 bases, the J end lost 3 bases, and 18 bases lay between the germline ends. The CDR3 loop is CSVCLGTLRTDTQYF. Here the CDR3 DNA reads TGCAGCGTTTGCCTAGGGACCTTGAGGACAGATACGCAGTATTTT.

This clonotype has ten or more counts. This sequence joins TRBV20-1 and TRBJ1-6, with D maybe TRBD1 (5 bases). CDR1 and CDR2 (germline): DFQATT, SNEGSKA (reference sequence). The V and J ends lost 5 bases and 4 bases respectively, with 12 bases between them. This CDR3 region has 14 residues. CDR3 region: CSALDSPYNSPLHF. The CDR3 DNA reads as TGCAGTGCTCTCGACAGTCCTTATAATTCACCCCTCCACTTT.

This clonotype turned up a few times. The V gene is TRBV5-1, the J gene TRBJ1-2, with 7 bases identical to TRBD1. This CDR3 comprises 16 residues. V lost 0 bases, J lost 2 bases, and 7 bases stayed unmatched. The germline V gene encodes CDR1 SGHRS and CDR2 YFSETQ. The CDR3 loop reads CASSLGQGAANYGYTF. DNA of the CDR3: TGCGCCAGCAGCTTGGGACAGGGAGCGGCAAACTATGGCTACACCTTC.

The rearrangement links TRBV9 to TRBJ1-5; TRBD1 matches 7 bases. The V gene end was trimmed by 0 bases and the J gene end by 7 bases; junction bases not matched to a gene: 7. CDR1 and CDR2 (germline): SGDLS, YYNGEE. This CDR3 comprises 15 residues. The CDR3 sequence is CASSVGGGPAQPQHF. In nucleotides, the CDR3 is TGTGCCAGCAGCGTAGGAGGGGGCCCAGCCCAGCCCCAGCATTTT.

This clonotype was seen ten or more times. J is TRBJ2-5 and V is TRBV20-1; 7 bases agree with TRBD2. The CDR3 sequence is 15 residues long. The trim removed 3 bases at V and 1 base at J, leaving 8 bases unmatched. Germline values: CDR1 DFQATT, CDR2 SNEGSKA (reference sequence). CDR3 nucleotide sequence: TGCAGTGCTAGCGGCGAAGGGACTACCCAAGAGACCCAGTACTTC. Translated, it gives CSASGEGTTQETQYF.

As for this clonotype: Compared with germline, one end of the junction differs, possibly owing to a read error. The V call is TRBV5-1, the J call TRBJ2-7, with D possibly being TRBD2 (5 bases). The CDR3 sequence is 13 residues long. Germline CDR1 reads SGHRS; CDR2 reads YFSETQ. Written as DNA, the CDR3 is TGTGCCAGCGTCGGGGAGAGCTCCTACGAGCAGTACTTC. This translates into CASVGESSYEQYF.

This clonotype was seen many times. J is TRBJ2-3 and V is TRBV27; 8 bases line up with TRBD1. The junction had 5 bases not matched to a gene; V was cut back by 5 bases and J by 4 bases. The germline V gene has CDR1 MNHEY and CDR2 SMNVEV (reference sequence). This CDR3 is 14 amino acids long. The CDR3 nucleotides are TGTGCCAGCAGTCAATTACAGGGGGCAGATACGCAGTATTTT. Protein sequence: CASSQLQGADTQYF.

The chain employs TRBV7-9 and TRBJ1-2, with 7 nucleotides matching TRBD1. The CDR3 consists of 14 residues. V shed 5 bases and J 4 bases; nucleotides not matched to a gene: 7. Germline CDR1 reads SEHNR; CDR2 reads FQNEAQ (reference sequence). CDR3 region: CASSRQGPSYGYTF. CDR3 bases: TGTGCCAGCAGCAGACAGGGACCATCCTATGGCTACACCTTC.

The gene calls are TRBV10-3 and TRBJ1-1; perhaps TRBD1 as D (5 bases). The CDR3 consists of 15 residues. The germline V gene encodes CDR1 ENHRY and CDR2 SYGVKD. V lost 2 bases and J lost 0, with 10 bases in between. CDR3 region: CAISEPGPMNTEAFF. Here the CDR3 DNA reads TGTGCCATCAGTGAGCCGGGACCCATGAACACTGAAGCTTTCTTT.

The chain joins TRBV6-1 to TRBJ2-4, with 9 bases lining up with TRBD1. V trimming: 8 bases; J trimming: 12 bases; junction bases outside the gene matches: 8. Germline CDR1 reads MNHNS; CDR2 reads SASEGT. The CDR3 has 12 residues. The CDR3: CASWGQGAYQYF. The CDR3 bases are TGTGCCAGCTGGGGACAGGGCGCTTATCAGTACTTC.

V gene TRBV4-1 combines with J gene TRBJ2-1; 10 nucleotides align to TRBD2. V trimming: 4 bases; J trimming: 4 bases; junction bases outside the gene matches: 7. Germline CDR1 reads MGHRA; CDR2 reads YSYEKL. The CDR3 runs 16 residues. The chain's CDR3 is CASSPLTSGNYNEQFF. CDR3 bases: TGCGCCAGCAGCCCCCTTACTAGCGGGAATTACAATGAGCAGTTCTTC.

This chain connects TRBV5-8 to TRBJ2-5; TRBD2 matches 10 bases. From germline, CDR1 is SGHTS and CDR2 YDEGEE. Trimming cost V 5 bases and J 4 bases; bases outside gene matches: 8. The CDR3 sequence is 15 residues long. The CDR3 loop is CASSSIAGGGETQYF. CDR3 DNA sequence: TGTGCCAGCAGTTCCATAGCGGGAGGCGGAGAGACCCAGTACTTC. Filled out from reference TRBV5-8 and TRBJ2-5, the complete variable domain reads EAGVTQSPTHLIKTRGQQATLRCSPISGHTSVYWYQQALGLGLQFLLWYDEGEERNRGNFPPRFSGRQFPNYSSELNVNALELEDSALYLCASSSIAGGGETQYFGPGTRLLVL.

V and J are TRBV28 and TRBJ1-2; D is unclear. Trimming stripped 6 bases from V and 2 bases from J, with 4 bases between. Per germline, CDR1 MDHEN and CDR2 SYDVKM. CDR3 length: 11 residues. CDR3 region: CASRPNYGYTF. The CDR3 bases are TGTGCCAGCAGGCCGAACTATGGCTACACCTTC.